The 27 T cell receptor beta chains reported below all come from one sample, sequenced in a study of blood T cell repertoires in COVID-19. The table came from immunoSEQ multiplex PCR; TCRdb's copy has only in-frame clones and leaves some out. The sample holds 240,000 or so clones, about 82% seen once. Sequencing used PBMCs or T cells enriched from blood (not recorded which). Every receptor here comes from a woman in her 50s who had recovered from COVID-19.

CDR3 sequence reads: CASSAPPGWGTDTQYF. In DNA, the CDR3 is TGTGCCAGTAGTGCCCCTCCGGGGTGGGGCACAGATACGCAGTATTTT. The chain is built from TRBV19 and TRBJ2-3; perhaps TRBD2 as D (5 bases). V was cut by 5 bases and J by 1 base, with 16 bases left in between. Germline V gene data show CDR1 as LNHDA and CDR2 as SQIVND (reference sequence). This CDR3 has 16 amino acids.

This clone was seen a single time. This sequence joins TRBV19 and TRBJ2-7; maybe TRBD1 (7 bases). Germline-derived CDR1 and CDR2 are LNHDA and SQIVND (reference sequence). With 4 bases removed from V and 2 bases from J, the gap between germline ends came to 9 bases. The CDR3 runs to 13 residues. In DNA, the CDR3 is TGTGCCAGTAGTACAGGGGGGACCTACGAGCAGTACTTC. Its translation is CASSTGGTYEQYF.

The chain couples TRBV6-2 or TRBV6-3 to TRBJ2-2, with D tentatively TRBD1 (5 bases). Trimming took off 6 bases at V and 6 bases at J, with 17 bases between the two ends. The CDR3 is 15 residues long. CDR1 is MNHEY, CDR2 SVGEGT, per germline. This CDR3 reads CASSSHYRLPGELFF. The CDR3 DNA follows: TGTGCCAGCAGCTCTCACTACAGGCTCCCCGGGGAGCTGTTTTTT.

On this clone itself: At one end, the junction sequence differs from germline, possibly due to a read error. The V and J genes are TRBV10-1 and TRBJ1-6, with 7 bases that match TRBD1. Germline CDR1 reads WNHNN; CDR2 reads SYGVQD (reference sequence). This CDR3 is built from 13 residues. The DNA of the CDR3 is TGCGCCAGCAGTGAGTTAAGGGGGCGAGTACGGCTCTTT. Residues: CASSELRGRVRLF.

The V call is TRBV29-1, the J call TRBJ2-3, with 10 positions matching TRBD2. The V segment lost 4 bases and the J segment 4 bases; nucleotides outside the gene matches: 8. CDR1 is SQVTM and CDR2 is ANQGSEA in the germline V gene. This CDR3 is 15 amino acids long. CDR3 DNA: TGCAGCGTTGCCCCCTCTAGCGGGAGTGCAGATACGCAGTATTTT. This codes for CSVAPSSGSADTQYF.

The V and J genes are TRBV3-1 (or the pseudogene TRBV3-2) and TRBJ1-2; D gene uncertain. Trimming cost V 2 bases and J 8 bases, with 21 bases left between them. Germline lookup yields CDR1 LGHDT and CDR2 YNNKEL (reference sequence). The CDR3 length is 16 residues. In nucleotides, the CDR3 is TGTGCCAGCAGCCAAAAGGTGGTGGCGCGAGCGGGAGGCTACACCTTC. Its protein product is CASSQKVVARAGGYTF.

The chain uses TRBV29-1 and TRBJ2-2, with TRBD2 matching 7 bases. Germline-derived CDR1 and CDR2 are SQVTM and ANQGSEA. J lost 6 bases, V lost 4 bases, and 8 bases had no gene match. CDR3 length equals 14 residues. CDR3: CSVGRGREAGELFF. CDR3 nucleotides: TGCAGCGTTGGCCGAGGGAGGGAAGCCGGGGAGCTGTTTTTT.

The CDR3 nucleotides are TGTGCCAGCAGCCTCCTAGTGGCCGGGGAGCTGTTTTTT. Its translation is CASSLLVAGELFF. The chain recombines TRBV3-1 (or the pseudogene TRBV3-2) with TRBJ2-2; the D is unclear. Between the trimmed V and J ends, which lost 4 bases and 6 bases, there was a span of 9 bases. The CDR3 consists of 13 residues. Looked up from germline, CDR1 is LGHDT and CDR2 is YNNKEL (reference sequence).

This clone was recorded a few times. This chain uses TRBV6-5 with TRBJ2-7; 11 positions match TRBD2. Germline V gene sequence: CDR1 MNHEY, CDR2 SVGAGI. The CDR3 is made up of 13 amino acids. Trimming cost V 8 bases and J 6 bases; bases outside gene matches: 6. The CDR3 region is CASSGTSGGEQYF. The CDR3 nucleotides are TGTGCCAGCTCTGGGACTAGCGGAGGCGAGCAGTACTTC.

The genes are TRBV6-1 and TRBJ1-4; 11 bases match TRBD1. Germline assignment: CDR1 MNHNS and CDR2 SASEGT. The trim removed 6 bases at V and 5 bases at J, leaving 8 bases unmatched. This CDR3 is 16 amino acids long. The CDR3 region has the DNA TGTGCCAGCAGGGAACCATGGACAGGGGGCAATGAAAAACTGTTTTTT. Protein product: CASREPWTGGNEKLFF.

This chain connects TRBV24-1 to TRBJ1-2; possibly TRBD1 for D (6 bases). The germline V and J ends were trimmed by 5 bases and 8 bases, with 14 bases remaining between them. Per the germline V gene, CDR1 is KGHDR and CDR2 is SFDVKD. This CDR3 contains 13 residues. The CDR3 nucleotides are TGTGCCACCAGTGTCCTGCCTGGGGGCGGCTACACCTTC. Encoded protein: CATSVLPGGGYTF.

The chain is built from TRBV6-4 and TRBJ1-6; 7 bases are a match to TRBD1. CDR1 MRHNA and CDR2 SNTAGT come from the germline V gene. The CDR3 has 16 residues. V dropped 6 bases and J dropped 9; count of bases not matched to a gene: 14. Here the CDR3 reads CASRDPSGTVVSPLHF. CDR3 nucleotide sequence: TGTGCCAGCAGAGACCCTTCCGGGACAGTCGTTTCACCCCTCCACTTT.

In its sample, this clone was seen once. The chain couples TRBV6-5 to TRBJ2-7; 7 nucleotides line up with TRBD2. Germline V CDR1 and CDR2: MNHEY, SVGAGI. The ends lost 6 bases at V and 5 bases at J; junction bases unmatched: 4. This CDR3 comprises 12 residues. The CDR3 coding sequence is TGTGCCAGCAGCCGGGGGGAAAACGAGCAGTACTTC. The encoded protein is CASSRGENEQYF.

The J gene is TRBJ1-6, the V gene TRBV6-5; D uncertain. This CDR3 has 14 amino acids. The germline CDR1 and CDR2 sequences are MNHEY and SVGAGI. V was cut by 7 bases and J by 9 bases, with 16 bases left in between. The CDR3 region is CASNLDGETSPLHF. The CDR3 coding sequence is TGTGCCAGCAATCTAGACGGGGAGACTTCACCCCTCCACTTT.

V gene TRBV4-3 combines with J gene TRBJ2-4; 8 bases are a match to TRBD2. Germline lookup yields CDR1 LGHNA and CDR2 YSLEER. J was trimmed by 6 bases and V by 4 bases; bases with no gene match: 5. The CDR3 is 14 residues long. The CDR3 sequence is CASSRGTSGNIQYF. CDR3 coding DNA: TGCGCCAGCAGCCGCGGGACTAGTGGAAACATTCAGTACTTC.

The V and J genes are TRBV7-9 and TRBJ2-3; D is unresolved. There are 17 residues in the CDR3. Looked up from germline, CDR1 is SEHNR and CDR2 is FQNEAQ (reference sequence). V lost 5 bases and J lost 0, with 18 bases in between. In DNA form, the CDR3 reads TGTGCCAGCAGCCCCCCCATCCCACCACTTAGCACAGATACGCAGTATTTT. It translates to CASSPPIPPLSTDTQYF.

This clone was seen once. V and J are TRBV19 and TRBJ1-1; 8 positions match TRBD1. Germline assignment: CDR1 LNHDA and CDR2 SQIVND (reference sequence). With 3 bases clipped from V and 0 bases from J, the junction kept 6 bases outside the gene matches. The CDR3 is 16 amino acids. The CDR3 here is CASSMFTGGLNTEAFF. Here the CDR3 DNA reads TGTGCCAGTAGTATGTTCACAGGGGGATTGAACACTGAAGCTTTCTTT.

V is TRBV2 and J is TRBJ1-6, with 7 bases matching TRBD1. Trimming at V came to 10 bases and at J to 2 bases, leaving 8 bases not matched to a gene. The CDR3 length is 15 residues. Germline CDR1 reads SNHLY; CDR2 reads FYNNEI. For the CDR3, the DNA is TGTGCCATTACGACAGGGAGCCCCTATAATTCACCCCTCCACTTT. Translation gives CAITTGSPYNSPLHF.

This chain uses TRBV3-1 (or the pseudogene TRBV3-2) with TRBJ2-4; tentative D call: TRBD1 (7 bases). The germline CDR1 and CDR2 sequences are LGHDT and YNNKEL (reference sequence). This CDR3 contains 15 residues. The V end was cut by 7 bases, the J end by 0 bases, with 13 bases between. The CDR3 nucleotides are TGTGCCAGCACCGACAGGGAGGCAGCCAAAAACATTCAGTACTTC. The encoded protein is CASTDREAAKNIQYF.

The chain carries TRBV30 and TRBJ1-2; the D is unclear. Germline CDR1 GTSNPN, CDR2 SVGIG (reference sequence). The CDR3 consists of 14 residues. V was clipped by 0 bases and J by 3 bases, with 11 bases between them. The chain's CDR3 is CAWSVSGWDYGYTF. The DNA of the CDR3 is TGTGCCTGGAGTGTATCGGGGTGGGACTATGGCTACACCTTC.

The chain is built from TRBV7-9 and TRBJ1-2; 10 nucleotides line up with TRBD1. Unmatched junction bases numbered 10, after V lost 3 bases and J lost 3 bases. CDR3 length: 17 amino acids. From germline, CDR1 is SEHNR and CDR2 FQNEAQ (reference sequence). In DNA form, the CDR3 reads TGTGCCAGCAGCTTCACGGGACAGGGGAGTAAGGACTATGGCTACACCTTC. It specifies CASSFTGQGSKDYGYTF.

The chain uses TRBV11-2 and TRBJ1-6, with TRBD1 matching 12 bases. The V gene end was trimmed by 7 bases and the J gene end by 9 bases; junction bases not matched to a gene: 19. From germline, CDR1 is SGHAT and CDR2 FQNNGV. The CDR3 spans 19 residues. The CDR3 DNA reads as TGTGCCAGCACCTCGGGGTTTTCGGGACAGGGGGCTAAGGGTTCACCCCTCCACTTT. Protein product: CASTSGFSGQGAKGSPLHF.

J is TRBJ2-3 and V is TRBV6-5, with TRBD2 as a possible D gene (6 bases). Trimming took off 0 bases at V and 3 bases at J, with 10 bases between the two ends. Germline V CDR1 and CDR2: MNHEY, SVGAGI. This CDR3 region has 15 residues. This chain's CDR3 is CASSYSYAGTDTQYF. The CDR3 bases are TGTGCCAGCAGTTACTCGTATGCGGGAACAGATACGCAGTATTTT.

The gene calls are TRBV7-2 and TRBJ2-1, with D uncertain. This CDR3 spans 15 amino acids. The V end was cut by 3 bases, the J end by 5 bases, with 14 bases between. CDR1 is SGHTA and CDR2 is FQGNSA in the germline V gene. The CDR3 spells CASSFFTYRDNEQFF. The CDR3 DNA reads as TGTGCCAGCAGCTTCTTTACCTACAGAGACAATGAGCAGTTCTTC.

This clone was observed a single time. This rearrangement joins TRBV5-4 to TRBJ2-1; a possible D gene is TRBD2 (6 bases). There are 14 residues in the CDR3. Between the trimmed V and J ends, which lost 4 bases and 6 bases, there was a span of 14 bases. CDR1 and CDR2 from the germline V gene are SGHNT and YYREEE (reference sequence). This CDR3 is CASSSKLASNEQFF. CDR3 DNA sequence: TGTGCCAGCAGCAGTAAACTAGCTTCCAATGAGCAGTTCTTC.

CDR3 DNA: TGTGCCAGCAGCTTAGAGGGAGCGGGGGGAGATACGCAGTATTTT. Amino acids: CASSLEGAGGDTQYF. The J gene is TRBJ2-3, the V gene TRBV7-8; 9 bases fit TRBD2. CDR1 SGHVS and CDR2 FQNEAQ come from the germline V gene. CDR3 length equals 15 residues. V lost 1 base, J lost 5 bases, and 4 bases stayed unmatched. The whole variable domain, filled in from reference TRBV7-8 and TRBJ2-3, reads GAGVSQSPRYKVAKRGQDVALRCDPISGHVSLFWYQQALGQGPEFLTYFQNEAQLDKSGLPSDRFFAERPEGSVSTLKIQRTQQEDSAVYLCASSLEGAGGDTQYFGPGTRLTVL.

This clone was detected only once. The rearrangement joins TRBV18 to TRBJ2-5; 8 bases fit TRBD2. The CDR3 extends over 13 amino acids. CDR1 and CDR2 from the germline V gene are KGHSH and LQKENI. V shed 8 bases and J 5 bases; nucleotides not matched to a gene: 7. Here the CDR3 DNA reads TGTGCCAGCGCGGGAGGTATCGAGGAGACCCAGTACTTC. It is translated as CASAGGIEETQYF.